Sequencing of this TCR beta chain was carried out in a study of T cell repertoires in cytomegalovirus infection. Study-level results: Summed public TCR beta family frequency identified CMV carriers bearing the relevant HLA.

TCRdb re-derived calls from the reads in MiXCR, one entry per CDR3 protein. The sample holds 200,000 to 250,000 distinct CDR3 sequences; approximately 24% are singletons and the top ten take 18%. The table lists this clonotype with many counts. Its antigen is unknown. The CDR3 runs to 14 residues. V was cut by 5 bases and J by 2 bases, with 11 bases left in between. The chain employs TRBV12-3 or TRBV12-4 and TRBJ2-3; D not certain. The TCR originated in a human donor in good health (CMV status not recorded). Some clones in this sample may be carry-over from other donors' samples. Sequencing was done on a sample of CD8+ T cells from PBMCs. The CDR3 loop is CASSPVSLTDTQYF. The CDR3 nucleotides are TGTGCCAGCAGTCCCGTTTCTCTCACAGATACGCAGTATTTT.